This is a list of T cell receptor beta chains from one sample in a study of blood T cell repertoires in COVID-19. Using immunoSEQ multiplex PCR, the repertoire was profiled, and TCRdb retains in-frame clones only, with some absent. Counted here are 200,000 or so clones, roughly 80% occurring once; the ten biggest clones make up about 9.4%. Sequenced material: peripheral blood. Receptors originate from a woman older than 75 with acute or convalescent COVID-19. CDR3s include the opening cysteine and the closing phenylalanine or tryptophan. A D gene is named only where the DNA matches it firmly. A clone size is listed for some rows: how often the clone was seen (once, few, many), or a class if it is expanded.

>TRBV6-1|NA|TRBJ1-2|NA
CASSEGLNYGYTF
TGTGCCAGCAGTGAGGGACTAAACTATGGCTACACCTTC
>TRBV2|NA|TRBJ2-3|few
CASSPGVTDTQYF
TGTGCCAGCAGCCCAGGGGTCACAGATACGCAGTATTTT
>TRBV27|NA|TRBJ1-1|NA
CASSFNGNTEAFF
TGTGCCAGCAGTTTCAACGGGAACACTGAAGCTTTCTTT
>TRBV15|NA|TRBJ1-1|NA
CATSQFGGTEAFF
TGTGCCACCAGCCAATTCGGGGGCACTGAAGCTTTCTTT
>TRBV6-5|NA|TRBJ2-7|NA
CASSAGLDPYEQYF
TGTGCCAGCAGCGCGGGACTCGACCCCTACGAGCAGTACTTC
>TRBV7-6|NA|TRBJ1-3|NA
CASSPWGGLSGNTIYF
TGTGCCAGCAGCCCATGGGGGGGGCTATCTGGAAACACCATATATTTT
>TRBV2|TRBD1|TRBJ2-2|NA
CASRLDRVSSGELFF
TGTGCCAGCAGATTGGACAGGGTATCCTCCGGGGAGCTGTTTTTT
>TRBV6-2/TRBV6-3|NA|TRBJ2-7|NA
CASSYFQSYEQYF
TGTGCCAGCAGTTACTTCCAGTCCTACGAGCAGTACTTC
>TRBV28|NA|TRBJ1-1|NA
CASKGGTQNTEAFF
TGTGCCAGCAAGGGAGGAACACAAAACACTGAAGCTTTCTTT
>TRBV19|TRBD1|TRBJ1-4|NA
CASRRGQGNEKLFF
TGTGCCAGTAGGAGGGGACAGGGGAATGAAAAACTGTTTTTT
>TRBV10-1|TRBD2|TRBJ2-1|NA
CASSSSGSGDYNEQFF
TGCGCCAGCTCGTCTAGCGGGAGTGGGGACTACAATGAGCAGTTCTTC
>TRBV6-5|NA|TRBJ1-2|NA
CASTIAGQTFYGYTF
TGTGCCAGCACGATCGCCGGACAGACCTTCTATGGCTACACCTTC
>TRBV4-3|NA|TRBJ2-3|NA
CASSDRGLYTDTQYF
TGCGCCAGCAGCGACCGCGGACTATACACAGATACGCAGTATTTT
>TRBV3-1/TRBV3-2|TRBD2|TRBJ2-7|NA
CASSQQGLAGVPQQYF
TGTGCCAGCAGCCAACAGGGACTAGCGGGAGTCCCCCAGCAGTACTTC
>TRBV29-1|TRBD1|TRBJ2-5|NA
CSVTGGEETQYF
TGCAGCGTTACAGGGGGTGAGGAGACCCAGTACTTC
>TRBV27|TRBD2|TRBJ2-7|NA
CASSSLSTSGSSYEQYF
TGTGCCAGCAGTTCCCTCTCGACTAGCGGAAGCTCCTACGAGCAGTACTTC